This T cell receptor beta chain was profiled in a study of human T cells and chemical hapten exposure. Indicated time point: pre-sensitization, week 0. Treatment of the sample: therapeutic diphenylcyclopropenone sensitization with weekly scalp DPC. This clonotype was recorded many times. V shed 4 bases, J shed 5 bases, and the junction held 0 bases outside the gene matches. The CDR3 has 13 residues. Per germline, CDR1 SGHDN and CDR2 FVKESK. TCRdb reprocessed the RACE reads with MiXCR, giving one entry per CDR3 protein. The table lists 300,000 to 400,000 distinct CDR3 sequences, 4.5% to 6% of them singletons.

V gene TRBV14 combines with J gene TRBJ1-2; 11 bases match TRBD1. This specimen consisted of whole blood, obtained in connection with sensitization to the hapten diphenylcyclopropenone (DPC). The origin of this receptor is a woman in her forties or fifties with alopecia areata. Some clones in this sample may be carry-over from other donors' samples. The CDR3 bases are TGTGCCAGCAGCCGGGACAGGGGGTATGGCTACACCTTC. Amino acids: CASSRDRGYGYTF.